This is a list of T cell receptor beta chains from one sample in a study of CD8 T cells in Susac syndrome. TCRdb recomputed calls from the immunoSEQ multiplex PCR reads with MiXCR, one row per CDR3 protein. Of 84,000 or so distinct CDR3 sequences in the sample, 95% were seen once. The specimen was CD8+ T cells from PBMCs. The receptors were sampled from a human donor with Susac syndrome. Each CDR3 is given with its conserved first and last residue. A D gene is named only where the DNA matches it firmly. Part of the rows lack a size; the others show once, few, many or a class for expanded clones.

J gene: TRBJ2-1; V gene: TRBV27; D gene: NA; clone size: NA; CDR3 protein: CASSLPGYNEQFF; CDR3 DNA: TGTGCCAGCAGTTTACCAGGGTACAATGAGCAGTTCTTC
J gene: TRBJ2-1; V gene: TRBV12-3/TRBV12-4; D gene: NA; clone size: NA; CDR3 protein: CASSLVAGYNEQFF; CDR3 DNA: TGTGCCAGCAGTTTGGTGGCGGGTTACAATGAGCAGTTCTTC
J gene: TRBJ2-7; V gene: TRBV20-1; D gene: NA; clone size: NA; CDR3 protein: CSASVGSSYEQYF; CDR3 DNA: TGCAGTGCTAGTGTCGGGAGCTCCTACGAGCAGTACTTC
J gene: TRBJ2-1; V gene: TRBV29-1; D gene: NA; clone size: NA; CDR3 protein: CSVVTGVSYNEQFF; CDR3 DNA: TGCAGCGTTGTCACAGGTGTTTCCTACAATGAGCAGTTCTTC
J gene: TRBJ1-2; V gene: TRBV27; D gene: NA; clone size: NA; CDR3 protein: CASSPGQVLYGYTF; CDR3 DNA: TGTGCCAGCAGTCCCGGACAAGTCCTCTATGGCTACACCTTC
J gene: TRBJ2-3; V gene: TRBV7-2; D gene: NA; clone size: once; CDR3 protein: CASSRADTQYF; CDR3 DNA: TGTGCCAGCAGCCGCGCAGATACGCAGTATTTT
J gene: TRBJ2-6; V gene: TRBV3-1; D gene: TRBD1; clone size: once; CDR3 protein: CASSQQGASGANVLTF; CDR3 DNA: TGTGCCAGCAGCCAACAGGGGGCCTCTGGGGCCAACGTCCTGACTTTC
J gene: TRBJ2-2; V gene: TRBV7-6; D gene: TRBD2; clone size: NA; CDR3 protein: CASSLAGADTGELFF; CDR3 DNA: TGTGCCAGCAGCCTAGCGGGAGCGGACACCGGGGAGCTGTTTTTT
J gene: TRBJ1-1; V gene: TRBV5-4; D gene: NA; clone size: few; CDR3 protein: CASSAYSNTEAFF; CDR3 DNA: TGTGCCAGCAGCGCCTATTCGAACACTGAAGCTTTCTTT
J gene: TRBJ2-3; V gene: TRBV9; D gene: TRBD2; clone size: once; CDR3 protein: CASRGLAGGPTDTQYF; CDR3 DNA: TGTGCCAGCAGGGGACTAGCGGGAGGGCCAACAGATACGCAGTATTTT
J gene: TRBJ2-4; V gene: TRBV1; D gene: NA; clone size: NA; CDR3 protein: CTSSQPRQGSKNIQYF; CDR3 DNA: TGCACCAGCAGCCAACCCAGACAGGGTAGCAAAAACATTCAGTACTTC
J gene: TRBJ1-5; V gene: TRBV21-1; D gene: NA; clone size: NA; CDR3 protein: CANQRSNQPQHF; CDR3 DNA: TGTGCCAACCAGAGAAGCAATCAGCCCCAGCATTTT
J gene: TRBJ2-3; V gene: TRBV29-1; D gene: NA; clone size: NA; CDR3 protein: CSVVPGRTDTQYF; CDR3 DNA: TGCAGCGTTGTACCGGGTCGAACAGATACGCAGTATTTT
J gene: TRBJ1-2; V gene: TRBV7-9; D gene: NA; clone size: NA; CDR3 protein: CASSSQDFSYTF; CDR3 DNA: TGTGCCAGCAGCTCCCAGGACTTCTCTTACACCTTC
J gene: TRBJ2-7; V gene: TRBV4-1; D gene: NA; clone size: NA; CDR3 protein: CASSQPRGPEQYF; CDR3 DNA: TGCGCCAGCAGCCAACCCCGGGGTCCTGAGCAGTACTTC
J gene: TRBJ2-1; V gene: TRBV2; D gene: TRBD2; clone size: NA; CDR3 protein: CASGLAGGNNEQFF; CDR3 DNA: TGTGCCAGCGGGCTAGCGGGGGGCAACAATGAGCAGTTCTTC
J gene: TRBJ2-1; V gene: TRBV7-8; D gene: TRBD2; clone size: NA; CDR3 protein: CASSLSSGVLTDEQFF; CDR3 DNA: TGTGCCAGCAGCTTATCTAGCGGGGTCTTAACCGATGAGCAGTTCTTC
J gene: TRBJ2-3; V gene: TRBV7-8; D gene: TRBD1; clone size: NA; CDR3 protein: CASSPQGAGADTQYF; CDR3 DNA: TGTGCCAGCAGCCCACAGGGGGCTGGGGCAGATACGCAGTATTTT
J gene: TRBJ1-4; V gene: TRBV6-5; D gene: TRBD1; clone size: NA; CDR3 protein: CASQGASNEKLFF; CDR3 DNA: TGTGCCAGTCAGGGGGCATCTAATGAAAAACTGTTTTTT
J gene: TRBJ1-2; V gene: TRBV27; D gene: NA; clone size: once; CDR3 protein: CASTPSGAGDYGYTF; CDR3 DNA: TGTGCCAGCACCCCATCGGGGGCCGGGGACTATGGCTACACCTTC
J gene: TRBJ1-3; V gene: TRBV12-3/TRBV12-4; D gene: NA; clone size: NA; CDR3 protein: CASSDSGNTIYF; CDR3 DNA: TGTGCCAGCAGTGACTCTGGAAACACCATATATTTT
J gene: TRBJ2-2; V gene: TRBV5-1; D gene: NA; clone size: once; CDR3 protein: CASRTGTPGELFF; CDR3 DNA: TGCGCCAGCAGGACCGGGACTCCCGGGGAGCTGTTTTTT
J gene: TRBJ2-7; V gene: TRBV7-6; D gene: TRBD1; clone size: NA; CDR3 protein: CASSSQGQGSYEQYF; CDR3 DNA: TGTGCCAGCAGTAGCCAGGGACAGGGGTCCTACGAGCAGTACTTC
J gene: TRBJ2-2; V gene: TRBV11-2; D gene: TRBD2; clone size: NA; CDR3 protein: CASSYHGLVGPTGELFF; CDR3 DNA: TGTGCCAGCAGCTACCACGGACTAGTGGGCCCCACCGGGGAGCTGTTTTTT
J gene: TRBJ2-1; V gene: TRBV7-9; D gene: NA; clone size: NA; CDR3 protein: CASSRPAGNEQFF; CDR3 DNA: TGTGCCAGCAGCCGGCCGGCCGGCAATGAGCAGTTCTTC
J gene: TRBJ1-1; V gene: TRBV13; D gene: NA; clone size: NA; CDR3 protein: CASSLEANTEAFF; CDR3 DNA: TGTGCCAGCAGCTTAGAGGCGAACACTGAAGCTTTCTTT
J gene: TRBJ1-1; V gene: TRBV7-9; D gene: NA; clone size: NA; CDR3 protein: CASSGLNTEAFF; CDR3 DNA: TGTGCCAGCAGCGGGCTGAACACTGAAGCTTTCTTT
J gene: TRBJ2-2; V gene: TRBV7-9; D gene: TRBD1; clone size: NA; CDR3 protein: CASEQGVGTGELFF; CDR3 DNA: TGTGCCAGCGAGCAGGGGGTCGGCACCGGGGAGCTGTTTTTT
J gene: TRBJ2-1; V gene: TRBV5-1; D gene: NA; clone size: NA; CDR3 protein: CASSLTFEQFF; CDR3 DNA: TGCGCCAGCAGCTTGACTTTTGAGCAGTTCTTC
J gene: TRBJ1-1; V gene: TRBV29-1; D gene: NA; clone size: NA; CDR3 protein: CSATSLNTEAFF; CDR3 DNA: TGCAGCGCGACCTCCCTGAACACTGAAGCTTTCTTT
J gene: TRBJ2-1; V gene: TRBV4-2; D gene: NA; clone size: NA; CDR3 protein: CASSQDGGLYNEQFF; CDR3 DNA: TGTGCCAGCAGCCAAGACGGGGGTCTCTACAATGAGCAGTTCTTC
J gene: TRBJ1-1; V gene: TRBV30; D gene: TRBD1; clone size: few; CDR3 protein: CAWTRTGGTEAFF; CDR3 DNA: TGTGCCTGGACCCGCACAGGGGGAACTGAAGCTTTCTTT
J gene: TRBJ2-1; V gene: TRBV29-1; D gene: TRBD2; clone size: NA; CDR3 protein: CSVSKAGANNEQFF; CDR3 DNA: TGCAGCGTTTCGAAAGCGGGAGCGAATAATGAGCAGTTCTTC
J gene: TRBJ2-1; V gene: TRBV2; D gene: NA; clone size: NA; CDR3 protein: CASSDRASTYNEQFF; CDR3 DNA: TGTGCCAGCAGTGATCGGGCAAGCACCTACAATGAGCAGTTCTTC
J gene: TRBJ1-2; V gene: TRBV30; D gene: TRBD1; clone size: NA; CDR3 protein: CAWMGQASGYTF; CDR3 DNA: TGTGCCTGGATGGGACAGGCTAGCGGCTACACCTTC